This entry is about one TCR beta chain. The antigen it binds to is not known. Within one base of it there is no much larger clone, and no base qualities were kept. V sheds 3 bases and J sheds 2 bases, leaving 14 bases between their ends. The CDR3 sequence holds 15 residues, the cysteine and phenylalanine included. Only the CDR3 portion is preserved as DNA: 45 bases, with reading frame beginning at the first base. The germline V gene (reference sequence) provides CDR1 LNHDA and CDR2 SQIVND. Each donor gave one peripheral blood draw, averaging approximately 110 mL, which was collected into heparinised tubes. Naive, central memory, regulatory and stem cell-like memory CD4+ T cells were sorted on a BD FACSAria II using a panel including CD45RO, CCR7, CD25, CD127, CD95 and CD27. Every sorted population had a purity above 95%. PBMCs were isolated right away by Lymphoprep density gradient centrifugation and were stained directly, without culture. Samples were stained and sorted in pairs, with one healthy donor and one patient per experiment, so that batch effects were minimized.

The data stem from a study of beta chain features in type 1 diabetes (dated by TCRdb to the late 2010s). About the study as a whole: No differences in mean age, gender distribution, total cell number or subset yield were found between patients and healthy donors. The study compared TCRB repertoires of sorted circulating CD4+ T cell subsets between recently diagnosed type 1 diabetes patients and matched healthy donors. A total of roughly 99 million sorted cells were examined across all samples, and the number of cells per subset was strongly correlated with RNA yield. Regulatory and stem cell-like memory subsets were obtained from only 8 patients and roughly 8 healthy donors, while naive and central memory subsets were obtained from all 28 donors.

The High Capacity cDNA Reverse Transcription Kit was used to reverse transcribe all of the isolated RNA, meaning that expressed TCRB transcripts were what got sequenced. Naive, central memory and regulatory T cell samples underwent deep immunoSEQ sequencing, averaging about 3.57 million total reads per sample. Sorted cells were lysed in RLT buffer and RNA was extracted with DNase-treated RNeasy Micro or Mini kits, depending on cell number. Each cell subset was processed on its own to prevent cross-contamination, while patient and healthy donor samples were processed together. The immunoSEQ multiplex PCR was used to amplify TCRB sequences from cDNA, yielding 87-bp fragments that span the CDR3 region. Amplicons were sequenced on the Illumina HiSeq platform. Per the authors' processing: Synthetic template baselines were used to correct PCR bias computationally, reads within Hamming distance 2 were collapsed together, and singletons that could not be merged were discarded. Reads were aligned to IMGT to assign V, D and J genes, CDR3 length, and insertions or deletions at six rearrangement sites. Within each subset, clonotype counts were normalized to sorted cell number, after which true diversity and Gini coefficients were computed with the tcR R package. The overlap coefficient, calculated on TCRB nucleotide sequences, was used to quantify repertoire sharing. As a proxy for the pre-selection repertoire, out-of-frame TCRB sequences from naive cells were analyzed. The immuneACCESS repertoire file appears here via TCRdb, limited to in-frame rearrangements. These files lack a portion of the clones; in checked studies, under half of the deficit traces to unresolved V genes, and the cause of the others is not known. V and J calls and clone size are as listed in that table; D and trimming were resolved from the DNA. The sample profile shows some 270,000 clones; roughly a tenth of them were found once. Around 0.018% of the sample comes from the top ten.

Study-wide findings and limitations: Shorter templates might have been favored by PCR, but patient and control samples were amplified and corrected together, so both groups would have been affected equally by any skew. A moderate but significant shortening of TCRB CDR3 length was observed in type 1 diabetes patients in all four CD4+ subsets. Because cDNA rather than genomic DNA was sequenced, highly expressing activated cells could have been over-represented, although no difference in activation and CD3 levels was found between groups. Because small numbers of individuals were included in the HLA sub-analyses, any influence of HLA type on TCRB rearrangement was left unresolved. Naive, central memory and regulatory TCRB repertoires appeared to be more similar among patients than among healthy donors. Patients with type 1 diabetes made fewer insertions and deleted more nucleotides at VDJ recombination sites, implying thymic rearrangement abnormalities.

The rearrangement combines TRBV19 with TRBJ2-7, with the D gene too uncertain to name. The sequence came from a man under 40 with type 1 diabetes. The source material was naive CD4+ T cells from blood. The cell subset or site label of this sample denotes: true naive CD4+ T cells. The CDR3 corresponds to CASSITTFYAYEQYF. The DNA sequence is TGTGCCAGTAGTATCACGACATTCTACGCCTACGAGCAGTACTTC.